This TCR beta chain was obtained from a study of blood T cells in healthy people across ages. The use of a sample-barcoded 5' primer and a J-beta primer mix characterized a second PCR of about 7 to 12 cycles. Every cDNA was tagged by a template-switch adaptor with 12 random nucleotides. TCRdb recomputed calls from the 5' RACE reads with MiXCR, one row per CDR3 protein. This table has 660,000 or so distinct CDR3 sequences, about 54% appearing once. Study conclusions and caveats: No one knew whether donors had CMV, which possibly confounded expanded clonotype changes. Across the age range, TCR beta diversity per million T cells fell in a roughly linear way.

For this clonotype: Its antigen remains unknown.

Donors gave 9 to 10 milliliters of peripheral blood apiece. V was pared by 2 bases and J by 5 bases, with 6 bases between. Germline CDR1 reads LGHDT; CDR2 reads YNNKEL (reference sequence). This CDR3 is built from 12 residues. Sequences were obtained from blood. The sequence was obtained from a man aged 55 to 70 in good health. The rearrangement links TRBV3-1 to TRBJ2-5; D not resolved. The CDR3 loop is CASSQSKETQYF. The CDR3 region has the DNA TGTGCCAGCAGCCAATCCAAGGAGACCCAGTACTTC.